The following is a T cell receptor beta chain sequence with its context. Its target is not known. This entry belongs to a study of cytomegalovirus exposure and HLA in healthy donors. The PCR made use of 60 Vbeta and 13 Jbeta primers. Profiled with immunoSEQ multiplex PCR; TCRdb holds only in-frame clones, not every one. The sample consists of about 200,000 clones, around 87% of them appearing once. Study observations and caveats: Among TCR beta chains, those listed as cytomegalovirus-associated numbered more than 150.

Germline values: CDR1 MDHEN, CDR2 SYDVKM. The CDR3 totals 14 residues. J gave up 4 bases and V 1 base, and 2 bases lay outside the gene matches. The chain recombines TRBV28 with TRBJ1-1; TRBD1 matches at 8 bases. What was sequenced was PBMCs. This sequence originates from a young man in good health and CMV-seronegative. Here the CDR3 reads CASSLFTGGTEAFF. The DNA of the CDR3 is TGTGCCAGCAGTTTATTTACAGGGGGCACTGAAGCTTTCTTT.